The source of this T cell receptor (beta chain) is a study of technical replicates of blood from several donors. Trimming stripped 4 bases from V and 7 bases from J, with 25 bases between. This CDR3 is 18 amino acids long. The germline CDR1 and CDR2 sequences are SGHVS and FQNEAQ. Assay used: immunoSEQ multiplex PCR; TCRdb lists only in-frame clones, some missing. The table lists roughly 100,000 clones, approximately 96% of them singletons. The TCR sequence derives from a human donor in good health. The genes are TRBV7-8 and TRBJ2-2; possibly TRBD2 for D (5 bases). Sequencing input: T cells isolated from PBMCs. Here the CDR3 reads CASSSQRTGFMRSGELFF. The CDR3 region has the DNA TGTGCCAGCAGCTCACAGCGGACTGGGTTTATGCGCAGCGGGGAGCTGTTTTTT.